These T cell receptor beta chains were read from a single sample in a study of T cell changes during pregnancy in multiple sclerosis. Clones were read by immunoSEQ multiplex PCR, and TCRdb kept only the in-frame ones, dropping some. The top ten clones hold 9.5% of a sample with tens of thousands of clones, roughly 88% of them seen once. The sample here was peripheral blood, taken after pregnancy. The receptors derive from a female donor in good health, enrolled as a control in a pregnancy study. CDR3s include the opening cysteine and the closing phenylalanine or tryptophan. D genes are given only for firm matches. Some rows mark clone size as missing; the rest say once, few, many or name a class of expanded clone.

>.|TRBV30|12|TRBJ2-7|.
CAWSVLQVGQYF
TGTGCCTGGAGTGTACTACAGGTTGGGCAGTACTTC
>.|TRBV11-2|17|TRBJ2-2|TRBD2
CASSGLGLAGPTGELFF
TGTGCCAGCAGCGGACTGGGACTAGCGGGACCTACCGGGGAGCTGTTTTTT
>.|TRBV5-4|13|TRBJ2-3|.
CASKPGVSDTQYF
TGTGCCAGCAAGCCAGGGGTCTCAGATACGCAGTATTTT
>.|TRBV7-9|15|TRBJ2-7|.
CASTPTGQGGYEQYF
TGTGCCAGCACCCCAACGGGGCAGGGGGGCTACGAGCAGTACTTC
>.|TRBV30|13|TRBJ1-1|TRBD1
CAWQRQGIPEAFF
TGTGCCTGGCAGAGACAGGGCATCCCTGAAGCTTTCTTT
>.|TRBV18|14|TRBJ2-6|.
CASSPAGQGKLLTF
TGTGCCAGCTCACCCGCCGGGCAGGGAAAGCTGTTGACTTTC
>.|TRBV6-1|15|TRBJ1-3|.
CASSLGSYSGNTIYF
TGTGCCAGCAGCCTCGGGTCTTACTCTGGAAACACCATATATTTT
>once|TRBV30|14|TRBJ2-3|TRBD2
CAWDIAGGTDTQYF
TGTGCCTGGGACATAGCGGGGGGCACAGATACGCAGTATTTT
>.|TRBV12-5|16|TRBJ2-7|TRBD1
CASGLKGQVRNYEQYF
TGTGCTAGTGGTTTAAAGGGACAGGTCCGAAACTACGAGCAGTACTTC
>.|TRBV19|12|TRBJ1-2|.
CASRTGNYGYTF
TGTGCCAGCCGTACAGGGAACTATGGCTACACCTTC
>.|TRBV6-4|16|TRBJ2-1|TRBD2
CASSDEAGGPGNEQFF
TGTGCCAGCAGTGACGAAGCGGGAGGGCCGGGGAATGAGCAGTTCTTC
>.|TRBV27|11|TRBJ2-5|.
CASSHLETQYF
TGTGCCAGCAGCCATTTAGAGACCCAGTACTTC
>.|TRBV12-5|13|TRBJ2-1|TRBD1
CATGQGPWNEQFF
TGTGCTACTGGACAGGGGCCTTGGAATGAGCAGTTCTTC
>once|TRBV6-1|12|TRBJ2-2|.
CASRPSAGELFF
TGTGCCAGCAGGCCGTCAGCCGGGGAGCTGTTTTTT
>.|TRBV6-5|15|TRBJ1-3|TRBD1
CASTKQGASGNTIYF
TGTGCCAGCACCAAACAGGGGGCTTCGGGAAACACCATATATTTT
>.|TRBV9|16|TRBJ2-3|TRBD1
CASAPTRGQGTDTQYF
TGTGCCAGCGCCCCAACCCGAGGACAGGGCACAGATACGCAGTATTTT
>.|TRBV30|13|TRBJ1-4|.
CAWNRATNEKLFF
TGTGCCTGGAACAGAGCAACTAATGAAAAACTGTTTTTT
>.|TRBV27|17|TRBJ2-4|TRBD1
CASRAGQGYLAKNIQYF
TGTGCCAGTCGTGCGGGACAGGGGTATTTAGCCAAAAACATTCAGTACTTC
>.|TRBV4-3|13|TRBJ2-3|.
CASSQDPRDTQYF
TGCGCCAGCAGCCAAGATCCTAGAGATACGCAGTATTTT
>.|TRBV5-1|16|TRBJ2-1|TRBD1
CASSFPGTGGFNEQFF
TGCGCCAGCAGCTTTCCCGGGACAGGGGGTTTCAATGAGCAGTTCTTC
>.|TRBV7-6|19|TRBJ2-3|TRBD2
CASSLIPRPTSGAGDTQYF
TGTGCCAGCAGCTTAATACCCCGACCGACTAGCGGGGCGGGAGATACGCAGTATTTT